This TCR beta chain was recovered during a study of prognosis after radiotherapy for stage I lung cancer. Study at large: Operability status for all non-small cell lung cancer patients was recorded as medically inoperable. The patient group included nobody who received concurrent therapy with stereotactic body radiotherapy. Adenocarcinomas accounted for the tumors of approximately 11 patients, and squamous cell carcinomas for those of more than 5.

A draw of about 6 milliliters of peripheral blood took place at each of two time points. The junction had 5 bases not matched to a gene; V was cut back by 2 bases and J by 9 bases. Germline CDR1 reads SNHLY; CDR2 reads FYNNEI. CDR3 length equals 14 residues. This clonotype came up many times. Genomic DNA yielded TCR beta CDR3, amplified by two-round multiplex PCR. Amplification during the initial PCR round employed primers specific to each TRBV and TRBJ gene. MiXCR was run by TCRdb on the multiplex PCR reads, yielding one entry per CDR3 protein. The sample holds about 27,000 distinct CDR3 sequences; 30% are singletons and the top ten take roughly a third.

The sample was PBMCs, taken before or after stereotactic body radiation therapy (not recorded which). This TCR was sampled from a donor over 45 with non-small cell lung cancer. This chain connects TRBV2 to TRBJ1-4; TRBD1 agrees at 8 bases. Here the CDR3 DNA reads TGTGCCAGCAGTGAATCCCAGGGGGCAAAAAAACTGTTTTTT. It translates to CASSESQGAKKLFF.